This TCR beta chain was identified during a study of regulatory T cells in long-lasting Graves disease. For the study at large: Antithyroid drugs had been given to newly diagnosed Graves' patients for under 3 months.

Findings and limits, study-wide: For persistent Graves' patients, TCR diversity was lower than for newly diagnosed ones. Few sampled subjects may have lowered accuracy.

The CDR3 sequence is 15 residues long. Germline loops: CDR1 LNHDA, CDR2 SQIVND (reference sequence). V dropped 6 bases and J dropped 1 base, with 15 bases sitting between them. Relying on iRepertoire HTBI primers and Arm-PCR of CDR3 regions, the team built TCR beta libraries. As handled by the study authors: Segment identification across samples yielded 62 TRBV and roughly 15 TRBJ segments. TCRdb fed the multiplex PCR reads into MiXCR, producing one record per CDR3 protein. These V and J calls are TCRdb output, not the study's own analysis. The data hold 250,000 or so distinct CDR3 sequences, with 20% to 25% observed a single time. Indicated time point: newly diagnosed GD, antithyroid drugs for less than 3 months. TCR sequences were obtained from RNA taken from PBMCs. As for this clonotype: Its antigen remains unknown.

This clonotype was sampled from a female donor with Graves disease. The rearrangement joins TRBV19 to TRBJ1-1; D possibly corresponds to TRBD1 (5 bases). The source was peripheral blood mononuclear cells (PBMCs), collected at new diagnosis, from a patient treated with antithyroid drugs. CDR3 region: CASSHAGDPNTEAFF. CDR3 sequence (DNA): TGTGCCAGTAGCCACGCGGGGGACCCGAACACTGAAGCTTTCTTT.